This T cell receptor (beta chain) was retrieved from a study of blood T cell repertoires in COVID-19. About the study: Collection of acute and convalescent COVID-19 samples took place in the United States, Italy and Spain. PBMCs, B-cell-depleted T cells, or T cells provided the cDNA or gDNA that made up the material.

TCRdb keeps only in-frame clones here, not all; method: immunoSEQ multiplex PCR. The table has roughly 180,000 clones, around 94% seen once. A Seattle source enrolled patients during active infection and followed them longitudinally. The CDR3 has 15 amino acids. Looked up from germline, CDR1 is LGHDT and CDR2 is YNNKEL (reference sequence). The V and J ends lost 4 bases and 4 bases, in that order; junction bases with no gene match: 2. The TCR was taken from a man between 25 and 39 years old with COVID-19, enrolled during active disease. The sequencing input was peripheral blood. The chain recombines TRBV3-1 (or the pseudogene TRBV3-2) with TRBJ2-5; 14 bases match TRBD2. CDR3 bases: TGTGCCAGCAGCCGCGGGACTAGCGGGGGAGAGACCCAGTACTTC. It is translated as CASSRGTSGGETQYF.